The 22 T cell receptor beta chains presented below share a single source sample, sequenced in a study of shared clonotypes between healthy human individuals. Measured with immunoSEQ multiplex PCR; TCRdb has only the in-frame clones, and not every one. This sample has roughly 2.2 million clones, with more than 85% found just once. The sequencing input was naive CD4+ T cells from PBMCs. Specified subset: CD45RA+ positively selected. These receptors all come from a young man in good health. Some clones in this sample may be carry-over from other donors' samples.

This rearrangement joins TRBV7-2 to TRBJ2-5, with D possibly matching TRBD2 (6 bases). The CDR3 length is 14 residues. V was cut by 5 bases and J by 5 bases, with 15 bases left in between. Germline loops: CDR1 SGHTA, CDR2 FQGNSA. The CDR3 sequence: CASSASHGGETQYF. The CDR3 DNA reads TGTGCCAGCAGCGCCAGCCATGGAGGGGAGACCCAGTACTTC.

The genes are TRBV15 and TRBJ2-7; TRBD1 matches at 9 bases. The CDR3 covers 16 residues. The J segment lost 4 bases and the V segment lost 3 bases, leaving 10 bases of the junction unmatched. Germline values: CDR1 LNHNV, CDR2 YYDKDF (reference sequence). CDR3 DNA sequence: TGTGCCACCAGCAGGTTATCGGGACAGGGTAGTTACGAGCAGTACTTC. Its protein is CATSRLSGQGSYEQYF.

This clone was seen a handful of times. The rearrangement joins TRBV18 to TRBJ1-5; D not resolved. The length of the CDR3 is 13 residues. The V gene lost 3 bases and the J gene lost 9 bases, with 12 bases spanning the gap. The germline V gene encodes CDR1 KGHSH and CDR2 LQKENI. In DNA, the CDR3 is TGTGCCAGCTCACCCCGGGGTGATACGCCCCAGCATTTT. Its translation: CASSPRGDTPQHF.

Details on this clone: Other DNA sequences in this specimen translate into the identical CDR3. The V call is TRBV7-2, the J call TRBJ2-3; TRBD2 agrees at 9 bases. Germline lookup yields CDR1 SGHTA and CDR2 FQGNSA. Trimming cost V 5 bases and J 0 bases; bases outside gene matches: 6. The CDR3 covers 16 residues. This chain's CDR3 is CASSLTSGTSTDTQYF. CDR3 sequence (DNA): TGTGCCAGCAGCCTGACTAGCGGAACTAGCACAGATACGCAGTATTTT.

J is TRBJ2-7 and V is TRBV5-6; the match to TRBD1 covers 8 bases. This CDR3 is built from 12 residues. In germline, CDR1 is SGHDT, CDR2 YYEEEE. V lost 4 bases, J lost 12 bases, and 9 bases stayed unmatched. CDR3 in DNA: TGTGCCAGCAGCCTCGGGACAGGCCCTTGGTACTTC. Amino acids: CASSLGTGPWYF.

The gene calls are TRBV25-1 and TRBJ2-2, with D perhaps matching TRBD2 (5 bases). Trimming removed 4 bases at V and 4 bases at J, with 13 bases between. The CDR3 is 15 residues long. Germline CDR1 is MGHDK and CDR2 is SYGVNS. The CDR3 sequence: CASSAKEDVTGELFF. The DNA of the CDR3 is TGTGCCAGCAGTGCCAAGGAGGATGTCACCGGGGAGCTGTTTTTT.

The chain is built from TRBV7-2 and TRBJ2-3; TRBD2 might be the D (8 bases). V lost 4 bases and J lost 3, with 26 bases in between. The CDR3 is 19 amino acids. Germline V CDR1 and CDR2: SGHTA, FQGNSA. Here the CDR3 reads CASSSRGRRSSGTTDTQYF. The CDR3 DNA reads as TGTGCCAGCAGCTCCAGGGGGAGGAGGAGTAGCGGGACTACAGATACGCAGTATTTT.

V usage is TRBV27 and J usage is TRBJ1-2, with 9 bases aligning to TRBD1. Germline V gives CDR1 MNHEY, CDR2 SMNVEV (reference sequence). The CDR3 totals 13 residues. The trim removed 6 bases at V and 10 bases at J, leaving 9 bases unmatched. CDR3 in amino acids: CASRRDRVFPYTF. CDR3 nucleotides: TGTGCCAGCAGACGGGACAGGGTTTTTCCCTACACCTTC.

CDR3 loop: CAIRTSGSYEQYF. The CDR3 bases are TGTGCCATCCGGACTAGCGGGAGTTACGAGCAGTACTTC. The chain employs TRBV28 and TRBJ2-7, with 13 bases fitting TRBD2. The length of the CDR3 is 13 residues. Looked up from germline, CDR1 is MDHEN and CDR2 is SYDVKM. Trimming removed 10 bases from V and 4 bases from J; junction bases left unmatched: 4.

The rearrangement joins TRBV7-2 to TRBJ1-2; possibly TRBD1 for D (6 bases). Trimming stripped 5 bases from V and 3 bases from J, with 13 bases between. The CDR3 is 14 amino acids. Germline assignment: CDR1 SGHTA and CDR2 FQGNSA. CDR3 sequence (DNA): TGTGCCAGCAGCAGGACAGTTTCCGACTATGGCTACACCTTC. It codes for CASSRTVSDYGYTF.

Remarks on this clone: In the same sample, other DNA sequences code for this CDR3. This chain connects TRBV29-1 to TRBJ2-6, with unresolved D. Trimming shortened V by 5 bases and J by 1 base, and 3 bases separated the two germline ends. The V gene's germline CDR1 is SQVTM and CDR2 ANQGSEA. The CDR3 length is 12 residues. CDR3 nucleotides: TGCAGCGTTCTATCTGGGGCCAACGTCCTGACTTTC. As protein: CSVLSGANVLTF.

The V gene is TRBV6-5, the J gene TRBJ1-2; TRBD1 might be the D (6 bases). The CDR3 consists of 14 residues. Germline CDR1 MNHEY, CDR2 SVGAGI. V lost 8 bases, J lost 6 bases, and 19 bases lay in between. The CDR3 nucleotides read TGTGCCAGCTGGCAGGGGCGCTTCGGCGATGGCTACACCTTC. It codes for CASWQGRFGDGYTF.

This sequence joins TRBV12-5 and TRBJ2-1, with TRBD2 identical over 8 bases. V was clipped by 3 bases and J by 7 bases; unmatched bases: 5. The CDR3 runs 14 residues. Germline values: CDR1 LGHNT, CDR2 FRNRAP. Written as DNA, the CDR3 is TGTGCTAGTGGTTTAGCGGGAGTAGTGAATGAGCAGTTCTTC. It encodes CASGLAGVVNEQFF.

This sequence joins TRBV14 and TRBJ1-1; a weak D match, TRBD1 (6 bases). Germline V gene data show CDR1 as SGHDN and CDR2 as FVKESK. The CDR3 spans 13 residues. Deletions cut 4 bases from V and 4 bases from J, with 10 bases between. CDR3 residues: CASSLQQGTEAFF. The CDR3 DNA follows: TGTGCCAGCAGCCTTCAACAGGGCACTGAAGCTTTCTTT.

V and J are TRBV7-2 and TRBJ1-3; unclear D gene. Germline assignment: CDR1 SGHTA and CDR2 FQGNSA. Trimming shortened V by 1 base and J by 4 bases, and 11 bases separated the two germline ends. This CDR3 has 15 amino acids. The CDR3 sequence: CASSLDTGFGNTIYF. CDR3 DNA: TGTGCCAGCAGCTTAGATACGGGGTTCGGAAACACCATATATTTT.

The chain combines TRBV19 with TRBJ1-5; D is unresolved. The CDR3 extends over 16 amino acids. Trimming cost V 4 bases and J 1 base, with 14 bases left between them. Germline-derived CDR1 and CDR2 are LNHDA and SQIVND (reference sequence). CDR3 in amino acids: CASSTDRRKSNQPQHF. CDR3 bases: TGTGCCAGTAGTACAGACCGACGGAAAAGCAATCAGCCCCAGCATTTT.

This clone turned up a few times. The chain carries TRBV7-9 and TRBJ1-1; weak D call: TRBD1 (5 bases). Germline values: CDR1 SEHNR, CDR2 FQNEAQ (reference sequence). CDR3 length: 15 residues. V lost 2 bases, J lost 0 bases, and 10 bases lay in between. The CDR3 spells CASSLQGLMNTEAFF. CDR3 coding DNA: TGTGCCAGCAGCTTACAGGGACTCATGAACACTGAAGCTTTCTTT. Drawing the rest from reference TRBV7-9 and TRBJ1-1, the complete variable domain is DTGVSQNPRHKITKRGQNVTFRCDPISEHNRLYWYRQTLGQGPEFLTYFQNEAQLEKSRLLSDRFSAERPKGSFSTLEIQRTEQGDSAMYLCASSLQGLMNTEAFFGQGTRLTVV.

The chain employs TRBV5-1 and TRBJ2-6; D remains unclear. V was pared by 1 base and J by 4 bases, with 9 bases between. Germline V gives CDR1 SGHRS, CDR2 YFSETQ. The CDR3 contains 15 residues. For the CDR3, the DNA is TGCGCCAGCAGCTTGCTGGGCTTAGGGGCCAACGTCCTGACTTTC. It yields the protein CASSLLGLGANVLTF.

This rearrangement joins TRBV2 to TRBJ2-1; D may be TRBD2 (5 bases). Germline CDR1 is SNHLY and CDR2 is FYNNEI. Trimming shortened V by 6 bases and J by 2 bases, and 14 bases separated the two germline ends. CDR3 length: 15 residues. Here the CDR3 reads CASSRLRAPYNEQFF. The CDR3 bases are TGTGCCAGCAGCCGCCTGAGGGCCCCCTACAATGAGCAGTTCTTC.

This chain connects TRBV6-6 to TRBJ2-3, with 11 nucleotides matching TRBD2. Germline V gives CDR1 MNHNY, CDR2 SVGAGI (reference sequence). There are 16 residues in the CDR3. The junction had 6 bases not matched to a gene; V was cut back by 5 bases and J by 2 bases. This CDR3 reads CASSLSGRANTDTQYF. The DNA of the CDR3 is TGTGCCAGCAGTCTTAGCGGGAGGGCCAACACAGATACGCAGTATTTT.

The J gene is TRBJ1-5, the V gene TRBV4-2; D is uncertain. Trimming left V 0 bases short and J 5 bases short, with 11 bases between. This CDR3 region has 15 residues. Germline lookup yields CDR1 LGHNA and CDR2 YNFKEQ. CDR3 amino acids: CASSQDPGYYQPQHF. CDR3 nucleotides: TGTGCCAGCAGCCAAGATCCGGGTTACTATCAGCCCCAGCATTTT.

This chain joins TRBV6-1 and TRBJ2-3; the match to TRBD2 covers 9 bases. CDR3 length: 14 residues. CDR1 and CDR2 from the germline V gene are MNHNS and SASEGT. V lost 7 bases and J lost 5; bases outside the gene matches: 7. For the CDR3, the DNA is TGTGCCAGCAATCAGGCAGCGGGAGGAGATACGCAGTATTTT. Amino acids: CASNQAAGGDTQYF.